This T cell receptor beta chain was retrieved from a study of T cells after yellow fever vaccination. In the study overall: Some fractions had low cell numbers, and these were prepared with SMART-Seq v4 Ultra Low Input.

Overall study results and limits: Only a minor proportion of clonotypes was detected across both CD4 and CD8 compartments. A large majority of primary-vaccination clones showed up again after the booster (96% CD4, around 88% CD8).

Details on this clonotype: Its antigen is still unknown.

Germline-derived CDR1 and CDR2 are DFQATT and SNEGSKA (reference sequence). The CDR3 consists of 17 residues. V was clipped by 0 bases and J by 5 bases, with 20 bases between them. A universal primer site and UMIs were added as TCR cDNA was made by 5'RACE template switching. TCRdb recomputed calls from the 5' RACE reads with MiXCR, one row per CDR3 protein. This sample carries over 300,000 distinct CDR3 sequences, around 6.8% of them seen once, and the ten largest clones take roughly a sixth. The origin of this receptor is a man aged 18 to 35 who received the YFV17D yellow fever vaccine. The sample was PBMCs, taken about 49 days after the first yellow fever vaccination. The rearrangement links TRBV20-1 to TRBJ2-4, with D maybe TRBD1 (6 bases). CDR3 coding DNA: TGCAGTGCTAGAGAAGCCCAGGACAGCGGAACCCAAAACATTCAGTACTTC. Translation: CSAREAQDSGTQNIQYF.